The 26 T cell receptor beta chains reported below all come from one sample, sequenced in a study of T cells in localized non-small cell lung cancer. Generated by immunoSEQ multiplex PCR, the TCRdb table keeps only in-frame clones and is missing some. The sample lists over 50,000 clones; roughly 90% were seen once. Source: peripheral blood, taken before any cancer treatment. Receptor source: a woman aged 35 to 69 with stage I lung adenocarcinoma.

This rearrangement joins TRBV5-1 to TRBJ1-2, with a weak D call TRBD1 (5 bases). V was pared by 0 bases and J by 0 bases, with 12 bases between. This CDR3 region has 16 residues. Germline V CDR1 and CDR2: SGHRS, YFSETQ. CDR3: CASSLGGTETNYGYTF. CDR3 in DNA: TGCGCCAGCAGCTTGGGAGGGACGGAGACTAACTATGGCTACACCTTC.

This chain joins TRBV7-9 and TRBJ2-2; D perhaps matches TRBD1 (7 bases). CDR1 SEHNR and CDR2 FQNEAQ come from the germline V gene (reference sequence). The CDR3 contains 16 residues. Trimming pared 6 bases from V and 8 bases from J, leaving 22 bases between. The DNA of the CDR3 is TGTGCCAGCAGAAAACGTGAGACAGGGACTTTAGGGGAGCTGTTTTTT. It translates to CASRKRETGTLGELFF.

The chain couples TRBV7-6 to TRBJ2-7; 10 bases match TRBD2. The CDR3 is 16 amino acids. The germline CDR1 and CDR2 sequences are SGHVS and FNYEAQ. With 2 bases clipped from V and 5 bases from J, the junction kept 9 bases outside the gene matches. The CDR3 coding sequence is TGTGCCAGCAGCTTAAGGTCTAGCGGGAGTCCCCACGAGCAGTACTTC. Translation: CASSLRSSGSPHEQYF.

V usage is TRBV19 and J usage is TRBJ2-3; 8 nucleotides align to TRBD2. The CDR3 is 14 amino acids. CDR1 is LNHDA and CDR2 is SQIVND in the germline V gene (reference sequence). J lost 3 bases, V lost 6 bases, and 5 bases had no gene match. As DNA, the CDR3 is TGTGCCAGTAGAGCGGGAGCAGGGACAGATACGCAGTATTTT. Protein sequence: CASRAGAGTDTQYF.

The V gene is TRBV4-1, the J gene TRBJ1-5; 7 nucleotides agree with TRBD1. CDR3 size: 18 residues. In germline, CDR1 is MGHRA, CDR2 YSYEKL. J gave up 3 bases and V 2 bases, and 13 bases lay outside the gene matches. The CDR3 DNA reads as TGCGCCAGCAGCCAACCTTTTACCCTTGACAGGGACAATCAGCCCCAGCATTTT. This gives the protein CASSQPFTLDRDNQPQHF.

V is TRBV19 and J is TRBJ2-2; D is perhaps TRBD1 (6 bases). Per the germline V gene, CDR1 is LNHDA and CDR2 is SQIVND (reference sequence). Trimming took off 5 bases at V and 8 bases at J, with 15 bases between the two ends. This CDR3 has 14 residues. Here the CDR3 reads CASSPQGRGGELFF. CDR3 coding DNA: TGTGCCAGTAGTCCCCAAGGCAGGGGTGGGGAGCTGTTTTTT.

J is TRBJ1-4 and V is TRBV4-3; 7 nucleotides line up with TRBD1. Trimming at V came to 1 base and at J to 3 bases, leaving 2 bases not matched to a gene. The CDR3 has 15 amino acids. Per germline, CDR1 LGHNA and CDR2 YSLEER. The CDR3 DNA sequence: TGCGCCAGCAGCCAAGTAGGGACAGCTAATGAAAAACTGTTTTTT. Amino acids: CASSQVGTANEKLFF.

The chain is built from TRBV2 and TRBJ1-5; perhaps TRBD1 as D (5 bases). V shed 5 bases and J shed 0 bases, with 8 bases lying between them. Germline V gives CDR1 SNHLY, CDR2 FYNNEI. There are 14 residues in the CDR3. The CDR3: CASSSQGSNQPQHF. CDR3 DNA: TGTGCCAGCAGTTCTCAGGGTAGCAATCAGCCCCAGCATTTT.

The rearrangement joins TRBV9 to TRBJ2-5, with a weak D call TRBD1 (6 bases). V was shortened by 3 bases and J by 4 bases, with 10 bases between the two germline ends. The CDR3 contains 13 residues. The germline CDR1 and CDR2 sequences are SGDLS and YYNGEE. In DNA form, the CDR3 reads TGTGCCAGCAGCGACGGACAGTCAGAGACCCAGTACTTC. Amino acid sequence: CASSDGQSETQYF.

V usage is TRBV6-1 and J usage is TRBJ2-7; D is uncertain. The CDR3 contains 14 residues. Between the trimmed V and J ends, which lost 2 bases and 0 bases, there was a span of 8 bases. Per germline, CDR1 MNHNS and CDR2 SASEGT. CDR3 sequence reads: CASSEPGGSYEQYF. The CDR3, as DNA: TGTGCCAGCAGTGAACCCGGTGGCTCCTACGAGCAGTACTTC.

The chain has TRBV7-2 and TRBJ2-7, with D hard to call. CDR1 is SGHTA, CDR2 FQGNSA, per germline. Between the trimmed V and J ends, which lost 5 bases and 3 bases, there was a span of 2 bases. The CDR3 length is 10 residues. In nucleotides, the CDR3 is TGTGCCAGCAGCAACTACGAGCAGTACTTC. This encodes CASSNYEQYF.

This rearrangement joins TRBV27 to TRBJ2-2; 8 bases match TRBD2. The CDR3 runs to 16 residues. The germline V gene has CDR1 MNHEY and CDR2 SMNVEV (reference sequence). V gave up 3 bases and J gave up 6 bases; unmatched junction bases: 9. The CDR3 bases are TGTGCCAGCAGTTTCTCGGGACTAGTTCCATCCGGGGAGCTGTTTTTT. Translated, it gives CASSFSGLVPSGELFF.

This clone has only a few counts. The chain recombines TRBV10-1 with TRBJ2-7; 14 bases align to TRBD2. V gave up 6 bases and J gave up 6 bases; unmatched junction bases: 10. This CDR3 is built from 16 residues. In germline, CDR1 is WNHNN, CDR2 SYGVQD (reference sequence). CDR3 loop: CASSRTSGGPGGEQYF. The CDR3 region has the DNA TGCGCCAGCAGCCGGACTAGCGGGGGGCCCGGAGGCGAGCAGTACTTC.

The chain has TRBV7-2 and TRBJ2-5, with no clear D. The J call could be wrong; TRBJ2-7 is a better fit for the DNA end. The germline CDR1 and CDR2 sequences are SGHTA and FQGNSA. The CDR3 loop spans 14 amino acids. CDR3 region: CASSLPKPGYEQYF. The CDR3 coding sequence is TGTGCCAGCAGCTTACCAAAGCCCGGCTACGAGCAGTACTTC.

DNA for the CDR3: TGCAGCGCTCACGGGGAAGATACGCAGTATTTT. As protein: CSAHGEDTQYF. The gene calls are TRBV29-1 and TRBJ2-3; possible D gene TRBD2, 5 bases. Germline V gene sequence: CDR1 SQVTM, CDR2 ANQGSEA. Deletions cut 7 bases from V and 5 bases from J, with 10 bases between. CDR3 length: 11 residues.

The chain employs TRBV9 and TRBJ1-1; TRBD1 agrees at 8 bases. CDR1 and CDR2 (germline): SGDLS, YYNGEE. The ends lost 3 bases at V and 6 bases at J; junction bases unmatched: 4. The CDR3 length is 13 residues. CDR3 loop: CASSDMTGAEAFF. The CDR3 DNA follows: TGTGCCAGCAGCGACATGACAGGGGCTGAAGCTTTCTTT.

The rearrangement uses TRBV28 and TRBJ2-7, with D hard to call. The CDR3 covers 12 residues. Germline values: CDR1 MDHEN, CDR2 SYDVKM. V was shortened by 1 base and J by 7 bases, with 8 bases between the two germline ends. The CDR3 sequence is CASSLSVGEQYF. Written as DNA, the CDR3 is TGTGCCAGCAGTTTATCCGTGGGAGAGCAGTACTTC.

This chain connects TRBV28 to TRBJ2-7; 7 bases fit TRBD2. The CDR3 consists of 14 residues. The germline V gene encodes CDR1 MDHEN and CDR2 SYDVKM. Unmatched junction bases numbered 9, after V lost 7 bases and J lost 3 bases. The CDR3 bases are TGTGCCAGCACCCTCCGGGGGGAATTCTACGAGCAGTACTTC. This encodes CASTLRGEFYEQYF.

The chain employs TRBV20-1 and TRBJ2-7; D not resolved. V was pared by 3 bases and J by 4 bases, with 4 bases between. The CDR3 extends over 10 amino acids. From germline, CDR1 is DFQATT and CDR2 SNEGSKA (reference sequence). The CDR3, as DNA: TGCAGTGCTAGTGAATACGAGCAGTACTTC. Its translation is CSASEYEQYF.

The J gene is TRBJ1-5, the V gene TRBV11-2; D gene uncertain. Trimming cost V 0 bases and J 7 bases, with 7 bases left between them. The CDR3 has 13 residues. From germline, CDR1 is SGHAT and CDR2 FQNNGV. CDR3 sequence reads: CASSLDRAQPQHF. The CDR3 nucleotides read TGTGCCAGCAGCTTAGACAGAGCGCAGCCCCAGCATTTT.

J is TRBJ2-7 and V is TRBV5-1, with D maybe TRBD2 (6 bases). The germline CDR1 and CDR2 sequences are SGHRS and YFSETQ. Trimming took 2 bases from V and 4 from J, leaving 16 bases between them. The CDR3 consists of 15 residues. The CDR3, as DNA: TGCGCCAGCAGCTTACTTGAACGGGGGATTTACGAGCAGTACTTC. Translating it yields CASSLLERGIYEQYF.

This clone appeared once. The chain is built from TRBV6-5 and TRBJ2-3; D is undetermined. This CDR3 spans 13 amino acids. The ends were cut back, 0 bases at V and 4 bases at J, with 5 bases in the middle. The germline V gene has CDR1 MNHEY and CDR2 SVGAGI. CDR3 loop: CASSYSSADTQYF. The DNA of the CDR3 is TGTGCCAGCAGTTACTCTTCCGCAGATACGCAGTATTTT.

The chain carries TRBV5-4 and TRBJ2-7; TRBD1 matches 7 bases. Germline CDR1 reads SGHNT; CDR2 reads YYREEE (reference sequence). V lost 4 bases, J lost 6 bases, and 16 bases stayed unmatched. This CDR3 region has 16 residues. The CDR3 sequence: CASSQDIRDSHSEQYF. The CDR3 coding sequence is TGTGCCAGCAGCCAAGATATTAGGGACAGTCATAGCGAGCAGTACTTC. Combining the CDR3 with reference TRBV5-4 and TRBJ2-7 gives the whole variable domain ETGVTQSPTHLIKTRGQQVTLRCSSQSGHNTVSWYQQALGQGPQFIFQYYREEENGRGNFPPRFSGLQFPNYSSELNVNALELDDSALYLCASSQDIRDSHSEQYFGPGTRLTVT.

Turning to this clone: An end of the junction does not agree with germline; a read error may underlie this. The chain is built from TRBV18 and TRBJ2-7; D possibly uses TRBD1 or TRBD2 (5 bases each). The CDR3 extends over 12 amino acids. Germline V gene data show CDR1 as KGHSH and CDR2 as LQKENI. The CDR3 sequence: CASSPDEVGRRF. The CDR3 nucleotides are TGTGCCAGCTCACCCGACGAAGTGGGACGGCGCTTC.

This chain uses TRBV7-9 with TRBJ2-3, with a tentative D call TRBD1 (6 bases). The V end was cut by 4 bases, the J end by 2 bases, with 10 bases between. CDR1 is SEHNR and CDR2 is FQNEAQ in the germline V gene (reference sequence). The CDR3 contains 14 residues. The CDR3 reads CASSSDSFTDTQYF. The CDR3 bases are TGTGCCAGCAGCTCGGACAGCTTCACAGATACGCAGTATTTT.

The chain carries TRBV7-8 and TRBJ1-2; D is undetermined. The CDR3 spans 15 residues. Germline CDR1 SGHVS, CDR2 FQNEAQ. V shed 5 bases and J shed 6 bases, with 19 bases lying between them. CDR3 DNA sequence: TGTGCCAGCAGCCCTCACAAGAACGCGGCGGATGGCTACACCTTC. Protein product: CASSPHKNAADGYTF.